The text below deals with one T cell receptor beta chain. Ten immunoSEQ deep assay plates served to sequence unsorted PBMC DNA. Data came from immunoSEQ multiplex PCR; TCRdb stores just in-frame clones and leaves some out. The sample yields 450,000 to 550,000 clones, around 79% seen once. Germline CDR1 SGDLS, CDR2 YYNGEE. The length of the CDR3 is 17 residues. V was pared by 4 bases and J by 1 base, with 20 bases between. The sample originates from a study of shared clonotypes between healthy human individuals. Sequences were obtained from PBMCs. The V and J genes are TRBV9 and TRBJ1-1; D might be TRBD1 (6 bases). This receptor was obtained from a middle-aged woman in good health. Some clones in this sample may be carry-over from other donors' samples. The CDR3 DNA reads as TGTGCCAGCAGCCCGGGACACCTCCAGGAGGGGAACACTGAAGCTTTCTTT. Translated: CASSPGHLQEGNTEAFF.